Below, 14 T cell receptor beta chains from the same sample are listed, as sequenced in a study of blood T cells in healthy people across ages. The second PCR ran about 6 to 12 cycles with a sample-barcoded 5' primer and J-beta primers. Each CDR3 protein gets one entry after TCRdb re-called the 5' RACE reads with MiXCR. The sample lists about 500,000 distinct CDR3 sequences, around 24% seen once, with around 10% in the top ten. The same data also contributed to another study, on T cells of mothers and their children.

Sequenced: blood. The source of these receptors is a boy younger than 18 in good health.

For the CDR3, the DNA is TGCAGTTCTCCGGGGATAGCCTACGAGCAGTACTTC. It is translated as CSSPGIAYEQYF. The chain joins TRBV20-1 to TRBJ2-7; D might be TRBD2 (5 bases). CDR1 and CDR2 (germline): DFQATT, SNEGSKA (reference sequence). V lost 8 bases, J lost 2 bases, and 13 bases lay in between. The CDR3 loop spans 12 amino acids.

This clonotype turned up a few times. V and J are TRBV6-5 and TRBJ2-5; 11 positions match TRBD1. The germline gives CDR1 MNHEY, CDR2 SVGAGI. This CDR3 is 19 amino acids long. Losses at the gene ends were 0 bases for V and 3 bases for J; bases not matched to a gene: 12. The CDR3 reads CASSYSMNPGQGEEETQYF. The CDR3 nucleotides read TGTGCCAGCAGTTACTCGATGAATCCGGGACAGGGGGAGGAAGAGACCCAGTACTTC.

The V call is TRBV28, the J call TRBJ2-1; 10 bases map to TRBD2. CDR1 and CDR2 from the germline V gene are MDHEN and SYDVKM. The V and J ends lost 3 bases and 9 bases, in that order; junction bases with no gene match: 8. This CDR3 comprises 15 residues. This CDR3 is CASSFGASGGAEQFF. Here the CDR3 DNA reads TGTGCCAGCAGTTTTGGGGCTAGCGGGGGAGCTGAGCAGTTCTTC.

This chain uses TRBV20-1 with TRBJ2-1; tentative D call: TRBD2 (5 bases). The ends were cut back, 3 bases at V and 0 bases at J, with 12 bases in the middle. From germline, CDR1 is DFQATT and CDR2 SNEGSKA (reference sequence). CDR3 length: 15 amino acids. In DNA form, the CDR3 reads TGCAGTGCTAGCCTAACTAGTACCTCCTACAATGAGCAGTTCTTC. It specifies CSASLTSTSYNEQFF.

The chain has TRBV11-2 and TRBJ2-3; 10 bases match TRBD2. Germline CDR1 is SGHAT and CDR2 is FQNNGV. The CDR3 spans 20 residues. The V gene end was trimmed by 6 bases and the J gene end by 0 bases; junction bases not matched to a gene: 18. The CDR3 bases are TGTGCCAGCAGACCAATAGCGGGGGGTCTGAGTTATGTTAGCACAGATACGCAGTATTTT. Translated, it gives CASRPIAGGLSYVSTDTQYF. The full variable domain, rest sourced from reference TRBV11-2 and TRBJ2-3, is EAGVAQSPRYKIIEKRQSVAFWCNPISGHATLYWYQQILGQGPKLLIQFQNNGVVDDSQLPKDRFSAERLKGVDSTLKIQPAKLEDSAVYLCASRPIAGGLSYVSTDTQYFGPGTRLTVL.

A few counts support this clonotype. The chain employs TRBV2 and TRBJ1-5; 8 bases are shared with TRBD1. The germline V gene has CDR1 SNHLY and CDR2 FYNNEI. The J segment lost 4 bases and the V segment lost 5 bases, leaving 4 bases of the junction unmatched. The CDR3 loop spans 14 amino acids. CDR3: CASSTGGGNQPQHF. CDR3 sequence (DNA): TGTGCCAGCAGTACAGGGGGGGGAAATCAGCCCCAGCATTTT. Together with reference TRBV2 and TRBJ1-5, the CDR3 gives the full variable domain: EPEVTQTPSHQVTQMGQEVILRCVPISNHLYFYWYRQILGQKVEFLVSFYNNEISEKSEIFDDQFSVERPDGSNFTLKIRSTKLEDSAMYFCASSTGGGNQPQHFGDGTRLSIL.

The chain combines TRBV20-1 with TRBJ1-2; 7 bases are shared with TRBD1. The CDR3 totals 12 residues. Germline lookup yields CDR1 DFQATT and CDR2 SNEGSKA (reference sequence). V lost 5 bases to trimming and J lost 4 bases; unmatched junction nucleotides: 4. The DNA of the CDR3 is TGCAGTGCTGACAGGGCTGTCTATGGCTACACCTTC. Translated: CSADRAVYGYTF.

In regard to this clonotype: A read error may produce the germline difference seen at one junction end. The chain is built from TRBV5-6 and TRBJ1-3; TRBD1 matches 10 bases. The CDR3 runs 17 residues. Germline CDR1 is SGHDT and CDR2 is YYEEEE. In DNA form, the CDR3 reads TGCGCCAGCAGCTTGGGGACGGGACAGGGGTCTGGAAACACCATATATTTT. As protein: CASSLGTGQGSGNTIYF.

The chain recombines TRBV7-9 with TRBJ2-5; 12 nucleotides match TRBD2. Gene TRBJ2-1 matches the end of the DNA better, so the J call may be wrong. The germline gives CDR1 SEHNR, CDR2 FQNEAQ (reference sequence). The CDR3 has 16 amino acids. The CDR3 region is CASSRLAGEPRNEQFF. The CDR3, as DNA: TGTGCCAGCAGCAGACTAGCGGGAGAGCCTAGGAATGAGCAGTTCTTC.

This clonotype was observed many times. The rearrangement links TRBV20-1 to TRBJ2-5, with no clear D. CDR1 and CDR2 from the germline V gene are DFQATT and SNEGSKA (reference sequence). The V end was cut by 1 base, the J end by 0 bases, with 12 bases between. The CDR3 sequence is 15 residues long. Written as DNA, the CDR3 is TGCAGTGCTAGAGGACTGCAGTTGAACCAAGAGACCCAGTACTTC. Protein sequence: CSARGLQLNQETQYF.

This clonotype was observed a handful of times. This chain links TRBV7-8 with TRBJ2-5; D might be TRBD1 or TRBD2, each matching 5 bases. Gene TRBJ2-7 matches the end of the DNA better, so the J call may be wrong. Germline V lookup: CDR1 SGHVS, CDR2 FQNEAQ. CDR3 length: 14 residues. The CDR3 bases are TGTGCCAGCAGCAAGAGGGACGGCGCCTACGAGCAGTACTTC. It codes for CASSKRDGAYEQYF.

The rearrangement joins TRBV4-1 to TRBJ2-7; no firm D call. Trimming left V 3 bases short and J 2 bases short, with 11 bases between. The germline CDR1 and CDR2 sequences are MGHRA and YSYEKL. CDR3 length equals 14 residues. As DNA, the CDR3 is TGCGCCAGCAGCCATCCCTCCGCCCCCTACGAGCAGTACTTC. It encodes CASSHPSAPYEQYF.

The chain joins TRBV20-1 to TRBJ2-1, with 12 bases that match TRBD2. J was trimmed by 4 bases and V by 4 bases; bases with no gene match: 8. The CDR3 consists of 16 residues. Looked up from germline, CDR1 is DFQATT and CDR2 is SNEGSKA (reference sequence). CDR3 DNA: TGCAGTGCTACGACCGGACTAGCGGGATCTTACAATGAGCAGTTCTTC. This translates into CSATTGLAGSYNEQFF.

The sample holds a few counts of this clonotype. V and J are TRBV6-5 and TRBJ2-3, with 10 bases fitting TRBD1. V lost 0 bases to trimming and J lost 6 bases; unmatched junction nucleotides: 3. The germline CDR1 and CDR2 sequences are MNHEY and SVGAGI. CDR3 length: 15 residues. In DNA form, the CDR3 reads TGTGCCAGCAGTTACTCTGACAGGGGGCCGGATACGCAGTATTTT. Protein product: CASSYSDRGPDTQYF.